The rows below give T cell receptor beta chains drawn from one sample of a study of shared clonotypes between healthy human individuals. Generated by immunoSEQ multiplex PCR, the TCRdb table keeps only in-frame clones and is missing some. The sample yields over a million clones, about 75% seen once. The sequenced sample consisted of memory CD4+ T cells sorted from blood. These receptors all come from a young man in good health. Each CDR3 is given with its conserved first and last residue. A D gene is named only where the DNA matches it firmly. Rows give clone size only sometimes, using once, few, many, or a class for an expanded clone.

j_call d_call cdr3_length v_call clone_size cdr3_nt cdr3_aa
TRBJ1-1 NA 14 TRBV18 NA TGTGCCAGCTCACGGGGACAACTGAACACTGAAGCTTTCTTT CASSRGQLNTEAFF
TRBJ1-5 TRBD1 14 TRBV30 NA TGTGCCTGGAGCACAGGGGGGAATGATCAGCCCCAGCATTTT CAWSTGGNDQPQHF
TRBJ2-2 NA 12 TRBV7-9 NA TGTGCCAGCAGCCCCAACACCGGGGAGCTGTTTTTT CASSPNTGELFF
TRBJ2-1 TRBD2 14 TRBV7-9 NA TGTGCCAGCAGCTATAGCGGGGGGGCCCGGGAGCAGTTCTTC CASSYSGGAREQFF
TRBJ2-2 NA 15 TRBV18 NA TGTGCCAGCCTTCCGGCGATTCTCCGGACCGGGGAGCTGTTTTTT CASLPAILRTGELFF
TRBJ1-6 NA 15 TRBV14 NA TGTGCCAGCAGCCAAATTGACAGGACTGGGTCACCCCTCCACTTT CASSQIDRTGSPLHF
TRBJ1-2 TRBD1 14 TRBV9 NA TGTGCCAGCAGCGCTCAGGGGGCCGGCTTTCGCTACACCTTC CASSAQGAGFRYTF
TRBJ1-1 TRBD1 14 TRBV10-3 NA TGTGCCACCTATGCGGGACAGGACTACACTGAAGCTTTCTTT CATYAGQDYTEAFF
TRBJ1-1 NA 14 TRBV7-9 few TGTGCCAGCAGCCCACCCCGGGGTAGCTCTGAAGCTTTCTTT CASSPPRGSSEAFF
TRBJ2-1 TRBD2 16 TRBV7-2 NA TGTGCCAGCAGCGCGACGTATACTAGCGGCTTCAATGAGCAGTTCTTC CASSATYTSGFNEQFF
TRBJ1-2 NA 14 TRBV30 NA TGTGCCTGGAGTGTAGTTCGGGGGCCCTATGGCTACACCTTC CAWSVVRGPYGYTF
TRBJ1-6 NA 13 TRBV6-6 NA TGTGCCAGCAGTTCCAACTATAATTCACCCCTCCACTTT CASSSNYNSPLHF
TRBJ1-2 NA 13 TRBV6-6 NA TGTGCCAGCAGTTACATAGCCGACCGGGGCTACACCTTC CASSYIADRGYTF
TRBJ1-3 NA 14 TRBV30 NA TGTGCCTGGAGTGTAACCATCTCTGGAAACACCATATATTTT CAWSVTISGNTIYF
TRBJ2-3 NA 19 TRBV11-2 NA TGTGCCAGCAGCTTAAGGACCAGGGGCCTGGGTGCTGAGGCAGATACGCAGTATTTT CASSLRTRGLGAEADTQYF
TRBJ1-1 TRBD1 12 TRBV7-9 few TGTGCCAGCAGCCGACAGGGCCCTGAAGCTTTCTTT CASSRQGPEAFF
TRBJ2-7 NA 15 TRBV6-1 NA TGTGCCAGCAGGGCGGAACAGGGCGGTAGCTACGAGCAGTACTTC CASRAEQGGSYEQYF
TRBJ1-5 NA 13 TRBV6-1 NA TGTGCCAGCAGTGCCTCGAATGGTCAGCCCCAGCATTTT CASSASNGQPQHF
TRBJ1-5 NA 15 TRBV4-3 NA TGCGCCAGCAGCCAAGGAGTGGTAGGGATTCAGCCCCAGCATTTT CASSQGVVGIQPQHF
TRBJ2-3 NA 15 TRBV2 NA TGTGCCAGCAGTGGACAGGATGATGGGGTGGTTGCGCAGTATTTT CASSGQDDGVVAQYF
TRBJ1-6 TRBD1 16 TRBV5-1 NA TGCGCCAGCAGCGGAACAGGGGGCTCCTATAATTCACCCCTCCACTTT CASSGTGGSYNSPLHF
TRBJ2-4 TRBD2 17 TRBV5-5 many TGTGCCAGCAGCACCTTTAGCGGGGCTCCCTCCCTAAACATTCAGTACTTC CASSTFSGAPSLNIQYF
TRBJ2-1 NA 13 TRBV5-5 NA TGTGCCAGCAGCTTGAGAGGGTCCAATGAGCAGTTCTTC CASSLRGSNEQFF
TRBJ1-3 NA 15 TRBV5-1 few TGCGCCAGCAGCCCGGGGACCCCCGATAGAAACACCATATATTTT CASSPGTPDRNTIYF
TRBJ1-6 NA 14 TRBV18 NA TGTGCCAGCTCACCGCAGGGTGACAATTCACCCCTCCACTTT CASSPQGDNSPLHF
TRBJ2-7 TRBD1 15 TRBV5-1 NA TGCGCCAGCAGCGCCACCCAGGGGGCTCGCGACGAGCAGTACTTC CASSATQGARDEQYF
TRBJ2-3 NA 15 TRBV18 NA TGTGCCAGCTCACCACCACGGCCAAGCACAGATACGCAGTATTTT CASSPPRPSTDTQYF
TRBJ2-6 NA 15 TRBV6-5 NA TGTGCCAGCAGTTACGGGGGTACCGGGGCCAACGTCCTGACTTTC CASSYGGTGANVLTF
TRBJ1-1 NA 11 TRBV20-1 NA TGCAGTGCTACAGAAAACACTGAAGCTTTCTTT CSATENTEAFF
TRBJ1-3 TRBD1 15 TRBV9 NA TGTGCCAGCAGCCCTGGGACAGCACCTGGAAACACCATATATTTT CASSPGTAPGNTIYF
TRBJ2-5 TRBD2 16 TRBV5-1 NA TGCGCCAGCAGCCCCGGGACTAGCGGGGGGCGGGAGACCCAGTACTTC CASSPGTSGGRETQYF
TRBJ1-1 TRBD1 14 TRBV28 NA TGTGCCAGCAGCATGACAGGGTATAGGGCTGAAGCTTTCTTT CASSMTGYRAEAFF